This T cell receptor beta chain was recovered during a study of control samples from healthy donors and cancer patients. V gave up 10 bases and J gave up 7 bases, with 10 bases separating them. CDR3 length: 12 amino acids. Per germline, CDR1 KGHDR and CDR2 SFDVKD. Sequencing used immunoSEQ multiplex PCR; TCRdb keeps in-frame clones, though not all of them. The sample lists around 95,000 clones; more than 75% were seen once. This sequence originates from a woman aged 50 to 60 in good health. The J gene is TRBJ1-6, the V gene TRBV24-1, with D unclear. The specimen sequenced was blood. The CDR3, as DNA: TGTGCCACTTCGGACGGGAATTCACCCCTCCACTTT. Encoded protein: CATSDGNSPLHF.